Presented here are 20 T cell receptor beta chains from one specimen sequenced in a study of OX40 agonist ivuxolimab in advanced cancers. Only in-frame clones appear in the TCRdb table, and some are missing; sequencing was by immunoSEQ multiplex PCR. The data show more than 95,000 clones, about 87% seen once. The material was CD4+ or CD8+ T cells sorted from blood, obtained in a trial of the OX40 agonist ivuxolimab. The receptors derive from an adult with an advanced solid tumor such as melanoma, head and neck, liver or kidney cancer.

J is TRBJ1-1 and V is TRBV5-5; D unresolved. The V end lost 2 bases, the J end lost 9 bases, and 11 bases lay between the germline ends. Germline-derived CDR1 and CDR2 are SGHKS and YYEKEE (reference sequence). There are 12 residues in the CDR3. CDR3 in DNA: TGTGCCAGCAGCTTTCTCGGGTCCCAAGCTTTCTTT. Protein: CASSFLGSQAFF.

This sequence joins TRBV6-5 and TRBJ2-5; possibly TRBD1 for D (5 bases). Between the trimmed V and J ends, which lost 4 bases and 2 bases, there was a span of 11 bases. The CDR3 is made up of 14 amino acids. Germline V CDR1 and CDR2: MNHEY, SVGAGI. CDR3 sequence reads: CASSSTGGQETQYF. The CDR3 DNA sequence: TGTGCCAGCAGTTCAACAGGCGGTCAAGAGACCCAGTACTTC.

This clone was seen once. V is TRBV7-9 and J is TRBJ1-5, with D possibly being TRBD1 (6 bases). Trimming removed 6 bases from V and 3 bases from J, with 12 bases in between. Germline CDR1 and CDR2: SEHNR and FQNEAQ (reference sequence). The CDR3 spans 14 residues. As DNA, the CDR3 is TGTGCCAGCAGTACCGGACAGCCCAATCAGCCCCAGCATTTT. It yields the protein CASSTGQPNQPQHF.

This clone was found once. The chain has TRBV15 and TRBJ1-5, with 9 bases identical to TRBD1. CDR1 is LNHNV and CDR2 is YYDKDF in the germline V gene (reference sequence). This CDR3 region has 15 residues. V shed 5 bases, J shed 4 bases, and the junction held 6 bases outside the gene matches. The CDR3 region has the DNA TGTGCCACCAGCCTAGACAGGGGGACTAATCAGCCCCAGCATTTT. It is translated as CATSLDRGTNQPQHF.

This clone was picked up one time. The chain is built from TRBV20-1 and TRBJ2-3; D call uncertain. CDR3 length equals 11 residues. CDR1 DFQATT and CDR2 SNEGSKA come from the germline V gene (reference sequence). V was trimmed by 6 bases and J by 1 base, leaving 5 bases between them. In DNA, the CDR3 is TGCAGTGCCGCGGGCACAGATACGCAGTATTTT. Translation gives CSAAGTDTQYF.

This chain links TRBV5-1 with TRBJ1-2, with no clear D. The CDR3 totals 14 residues. From germline, CDR1 is SGHRS and CDR2 YFSETQ. Deletions cut 4 bases from V and 8 bases from J, with 18 bases between. The CDR3 reads CASSARPAAGGYTF. The CDR3 coding sequence is TGCGCCAGCAGCGCACGACCGGCCGCGGGCGGCTACACCTTC.

The gene calls are TRBV6-1 and TRBJ2-2; tentatively, D is TRBD1 (6 bases). Germline V gene data show CDR1 as MNHNS and CDR2 as SASEGT. The CDR3 runs 14 residues. V lost 6 bases, J lost 3 bases, and 11 bases lay in between. The CDR3 coding sequence is TGTGCCAGCAGGCAGGGGACCTACACCGGGGAGCTGTTTTTT. As protein: CASRQGTYTGELFF.

The chain links TRBV11-1 to TRBJ2-1; tentatively, D is TRBD2 (6 bases). V was pared by 2 bases and J by 9 bases, with 8 bases between. This CDR3 has 12 residues. Germline V gene data show CDR1 as SGHAT and CDR2 as FQDESV (reference sequence). Written as DNA, the CDR3 is TGTGCCAGCAGCTTACGGGGGTTTGAGCAGTTCTTC. This translates into CASSLRGFEQFF. The whole variable domain, remainder taken from reference TRBV11-1 and TRBJ2-1, is EAEVAQSPRYKITEKSQAVAFWCDPISGHATLYWYRQILGQGPELLVQFQDESVVDDSQLPKDRFSAERLKGVDSTLKIQPAELGDSAMYLCASSLRGFEQFFGPGTRLTVL.

The rearrangement joins TRBV12-5 to TRBJ2-5; tentative D call: TRBD2 (5 bases). Germline V CDR1 and CDR2: LGHNT, FRNRAP. The V gene lost 3 bases and the J gene lost 7 bases, with 15 bases spanning the gap. This CDR3 has 14 amino acids. CDR3 in amino acids: CASGLRRERGTQYF. The DNA of the CDR3 is TGTGCTAGTGGTTTACGCCGGGAACGCGGGACCCAGTACTTC.

The V gene is TRBV5-6, the J gene TRBJ2-1; D possibly corresponds to TRBD2 (6 bases). The CDR3 spans 16 residues. Between the trimmed V and J ends, which lost 1 base and 4 bases, there was a span of 15 bases. Germline V gives CDR1 SGHDT, CDR2 YYEEEE. This CDR3 reads CASSLPGASAYNEQFF. The CDR3 DNA reads as TGTGCCAGCAGCTTGCCCGGGGCTAGCGCTTACAATGAGCAGTTCTTC.

The chain is built from TRBV11-2 and TRBJ2-1; TRBD2 is a possible D gene (6 bases). Germline-derived CDR1 and CDR2 are SGHAT and FQNNGV. V lost 4 bases and J 3 bases, leaving 13 bases between the germline ends. This CDR3 is 15 amino acids long. The CDR3 is CASSSRDFLYNEQFF. CDR3 DNA sequence: TGTGCCAGCAGCTCCCGGGACTTTCTCTACAATGAGCAGTTCTTC. The whole variable domain, filled in from reference TRBV11-2 and TRBJ2-1, reads EAGVAQSPRYKIIEKRQSVAFWCNPISGHATLYWYQQILGQGPKLLIQFQNNGVVDDSQLPKDRFSAERLKGVDSTLKIQPAKLEDSAVYLCASSSRDFLYNEQFFGPGTRLTVL.

The gene calls are TRBV4-1 and TRBJ2-5, with 8 bases lining up with TRBD1. The CDR3 totals 20 residues. Germline V gene lookup returns CDR1 MGHRA and CDR2 YSYEKL. V lost 1 base, J lost 4 bases, and 20 bases stayed unmatched. The CDR3 protein is CASSQGSGRARTGYGETQYF. DNA of the CDR3: TGCGCCAGCAGCCAAGGCTCCGGGCGGGCCCGGACAGGGTATGGAGAGACCCAGTACTTC.

This clone was picked up a small number of times. The chain joins TRBV6-5 to TRBJ2-1, with TRBD2 matching over 8 bases. V was clipped by 4 bases and J by 5 bases; unmatched bases: 4. Germline CDR1 and CDR2: MNHEY and SVGAGI. The CDR3 covers 14 residues. The CDR3 protein is CASSSRGANNEQFF. CDR3 nucleotide sequence: TGTGCCAGCAGTTCGCGGGGGGCCAACAATGAGCAGTTCTTC.

V usage is TRBV18 and J usage is TRBJ2-5; 12 bases line up with TRBD1. The CDR3 contains 15 residues. Germline values: CDR1 KGHSH, CDR2 LQKENI. V lost 6 bases, J lost 10 bases, and 12 bases stayed unmatched. The CDR3 sequence: CASSQGTGGPWDQYF. In DNA form, the CDR3 reads TGTGCCAGCTCCCAAGGGACAGGGGGCCCTTGGGACCAGTACTTC.

This rearrangement joins TRBV5-4 to TRBJ2-5, with 8 positions matching TRBD2. This CDR3 region has 16 residues. Germline V gene lookup returns CDR1 SGHNT and CDR2 YYREEE (reference sequence). J was trimmed by 0 bases and V by 4 bases; bases with no gene match: 8. In nucleotides, the CDR3 is TGTGCCAGCAGCACTCCCGGGAGGGGGTACCAAGAGACCCAGTACTTC. As protein: CASSTPGRGYQETQYF.

The DNA for the CDR3 is TGTGCCAGTAGTGTCCGACAGGCCCCTAACTACGAGCAGTACTTC. Translated: CASSVRQAPNYEQYF. The genes are TRBV19 and TRBJ2-7; tentatively, D is TRBD1 (6 bases). The CDR3 runs to 15 residues. Trimming cost V 5 bases and J 3 bases, with 17 bases left between them. The germline CDR1 and CDR2 sequences are LNHDA and SQIVND (reference sequence).

The chain links TRBV7-9 to TRBJ2-3; TRBD2 matches at 8 bases. Losses at the gene ends were 4 bases for V and 5 bases for J; bases not matched to a gene: 11. This CDR3 contains 16 residues. Germline values: CDR1 SEHNR, CDR2 FQNEAQ (reference sequence). CDR3 sequence reads: CASSSRSGGPGDTQYF. In DNA form, the CDR3 reads TGTGCCAGCAGCTCCCGGTCGGGGGGGCCGGGAGATACGCAGTATTTT.

This rearrangement joins TRBV9 to TRBJ2-1, with 8 bases aligning to TRBD2. The CDR3 contains 14 residues. J was trimmed by 6 bases and V by 0 bases; bases with no gene match: 2. Looked up from germline, CDR1 is SGDLS and CDR2 is YYNGEE. CDR3 residues: CASSVEAGVNEQFF. In DNA form, the CDR3 reads TGTGCCAGCAGCGTAGAAGCGGGGGTCAATGAGCAGTTCTTC.

Of note for this clone: The junction departs from the called germline gene at one end, perhaps through a read error. This chain joins TRBV6-6 and TRBJ1-1; D may be TRBD1 (5 bases). Germline CDR1 is MNHNY and CDR2 is SVGAGI (reference sequence). The CDR3 extends over 14 amino acids. The CDR3 region is CASPSGDSKKEVFF. The CDR3 DNA is TGTGCCAGCCCCAGTGGGGACTCAAAAAAAGAAGTTTTCTTT.

The chain uses TRBV6-1 and TRBJ2-7; D tentatively fits TRBD1 or TRBD2 (5 bases each). With 1 base removed from V and 2 bases from J, the gap between germline ends came to 9 bases. Germline lookup yields CDR1 MNHNS and CDR2 SASEGT. The CDR3 extends over 14 amino acids. For the CDR3, the DNA is TGTGCCAGCAGTGAAGAACCGGGGCCCTACGAGCAGTACTTC. Translated, it gives CASSEEPGPYEQYF.